The 30 T cell receptor beta chains listed next were all sequenced from one sample in a study of blood T cell repertoires in COVID-19. The assay was immunoSEQ multiplex PCR, and TCRdb's table has in-frame clones only and misses some. Altogether about 290,000 clones are present, 86% being singletons, with the ten largest covering 2.5% to 3%. Material: peripheral blood. The origin of the receptors is a woman in her 30s with active or convalescent COVID-19.

This clone was seen more than once but under ten times. The chain employs TRBV14 and TRBJ2-7; D uncertain. CDR1 is SGHDN and CDR2 is FVKESK in the germline V gene. The CDR3 is made up of 15 amino acids. With 3 bases removed from V and 2 bases from J, the gap between germline ends came to 14 bases. The CDR3 spells CASSQGRRQPYEQYF. In DNA, the CDR3 is TGTGCCAGCAGCCAGGGCAGGCGCCAACCCTACGAGCAGTACTTC.

V and J are TRBV7-8 and TRBJ1-3; D unresolved. Germline loops: CDR1 SGHVS, CDR2 FQNEAQ. V lost 3 bases to trimming and J lost 0 bases, with 12 bases between them. This CDR3 has 16 residues. CDR3 region: CASSFSSASSGNTIYF. Here the CDR3 DNA reads TGTGCCAGCAGCTTTTCCTCAGCGAGCTCTGGAAACACCATATATTTT.

The rearrangement uses TRBV5-6 and TRBJ2-7, with 8 bases that match TRBD1. V lost 4 bases to trimming and J lost 6 bases; unmatched junction nucleotides: 6. The length of the CDR3 is 13 residues. The V gene's germline CDR1 is SGHDT and CDR2 YYEEEE. CDR3 sequence: CASSRQGSGEQYF. The CDR3 nucleotides read TGTGCCAGCAGCCGACAGGGGTCGGGCGAGCAGTACTTC.

This clone was seen only a few times. The chain is built from TRBV2 and TRBJ1-1; 9 bases are shared with TRBD1. Trimming took 8 bases from V and 6 from J; bases not matched to a gene: 10. The CDR3 has 14 amino acids. Per germline, CDR1 SNHLY and CDR2 FYNNEI. DNA of the CDR3: TGTGCCAGCGCGGACCGGGACAGGGTCGCTGAAGCTTTCTTT. It yields the protein CASADRDRVAEAFF.

The J gene is TRBJ1-1, the V gene TRBV27; TRBD1 matches at 8 bases. This CDR3 comprises 14 residues. V dropped 2 bases and J dropped 6; count of bases not matched to a gene: 5. The germline V gene has CDR1 MNHEY and CDR2 SMNVEV (reference sequence). The CDR3 loop reads CASSLEQGASEAFF. The CDR3 coding sequence is TGTGCCAGCAGTTTAGAGCAGGGGGCGTCTGAAGCTTTCTTT.

Only a few counts were recorded for this clone. The chain recombines TRBV5-1 with TRBJ1-1; TRBD1 is a possible D gene (5 bases). With 3 bases removed from V and 8 bases from J, the gap between germline ends came to 14 bases. Germline CDR1 and CDR2: SGHRS and YFSETQ. This CDR3 is 13 amino acids long. The CDR3 bases are TGCGCCAGCAGCTCGGGACTAGCTAACGAAGCTTTCTTT. Its protein is CASSSGLANEAFF.

The sample holds one count of this clone. This chain uses TRBV6-5 with TRBJ1-2; 7 nucleotides line up with TRBD1. After removal of 6 bases from V and 5 bases from J, the junction contained 9 bases not matched to a gene. This CDR3 region has 14 residues. Germline values: CDR1 MNHEY, CDR2 SVGAGI. CDR3 DNA sequence: TGTGCCAGCAGAAACGGACAGGACTGGTATGGCTACACCTTC. This codes for CASRNGQDWYGYTF.

Only a few counts were recorded for this clone. The rearrangement links TRBV7-9 to TRBJ1-5; 8 bases match TRBD1. Germline trimming cut 1 base from V and 2 bases from J; bases unmatched to any gene: 13. Germline-derived CDR1 and CDR2 are SEHNR and FQNEAQ (reference sequence). The CDR3 is 19 residues long. The CDR3 DNA reads as TGTGCCAGCAGCTTAGTTCGGGCAGGGGGCCGGGTTGGCAATCAGCCCCAGCATTTT. This sequence encodes CASSLVRAGGRVGNQPQHF. Combining the CDR3 with reference TRBV7-9 and TRBJ1-5 gives the whole variable domain DTGVSQNPRHKITKRGQNVTFRCDPISEHNRLYWYRQTLGQGPEFLTYFQNEAQLEKSRLLSDRFSAERPKGSFSTLEIQRTEQGDSAMYLCASSLVRAGGRVGNQPQHFGDGTRLSIL.

Here the CDR3 reads CAWTPGGLAEAFF. CDR3 DNA: TGTGCCTGGACCCCAGGAGGGTTGGCTGAAGCTTTCTTT. The chain combines TRBV30 with TRBJ1-1; D is unresolved. Trimming took 4 bases from V and 6 from J, leaving 15 bases between them. The length of the CDR3 is 13 residues. Germline-derived CDR1 and CDR2 are GTSNPN and SVGIG (reference sequence).

This clone was observed a handful of times. The genes are TRBV30 and TRBJ1-2; the D is unclear. V was pared by 4 bases and J by 2 bases, with 11 bases between. The CDR3 extends over 13 amino acids. Germline lookup yields CDR1 GTSNPN and CDR2 SVGIG (reference sequence). For the CDR3, the DNA is TGTGCCTGGACCGGGTCCGAGAACTATGGCTACACCTTC. Its translation: CAWTGSENYGYTF.

The rearrangement uses TRBV3-1 (or the pseudogene TRBV3-2) and TRBJ1-2; D perhaps matches TRBD1 (6 bases). Germline V gives CDR1 LGHDT, CDR2 YNNKEL (reference sequence). With 4 bases removed from V and 2 bases from J, the gap between germline ends came to 11 bases. The CDR3 sequence is 14 residues long. Written as DNA, the CDR3 is TGTGCCAGCAGCCGCAACAGGGCCAACTATGGCTACACCTTC. This codes for CASSRNRANYGYTF.

This clone was counted once. The chain joins TRBV19 to TRBJ2-3, with 9 bases fitting TRBD2. Germline CDR1 LNHDA, CDR2 SQIVND (reference sequence). This CDR3 is built from 14 residues. Trimming removed 4 bases from V and 6 bases from J; junction bases left unmatched: 5. The CDR3 loop is CASSSGGAWDTQYF. As DNA, the CDR3 is TGTGCCAGTAGTAGCGGGGGGGCATGGGATACGCAGTATTTT.

V gene TRBV7-2 combines with J gene TRBJ2-3; 7 positions match TRBD2. V was clipped by 1 base and J by 1 base; unmatched bases: 5. CDR1 is SGHTA and CDR2 is FQGNSA in the germline V gene. The CDR3 covers 16 residues. This chain's CDR3 is CASSLDGGRGTDTQYF. The CDR3 DNA is TGTGCCAGCAGCTTAGATGGAGGGAGGGGCACAGATACGCAGTATTTT.

V is TRBV21-1 and J is TRBJ2-1; the table's D call TRBD2 went unverified against the DNA. TRBV21-1 corresponds to a pseudogene. The CDR3 runs 14 residues. The CDR3 protein is CASSASGELNEQFF. For the CDR3, the DNA is TGTGCCAGCAGCGCCTCCGGGGAACTCAATGAGCAGTTCTTC.

The V and J genes are TRBV2 and TRBJ1-2; no firm D call. Trimming removed 0 bases from V and 4 bases from J, with 9 bases in between. Germline loops: CDR1 SNHLY, CDR2 FYNNEI. This CDR3 region has 14 residues. CDR3 nucleotide sequence: TGTGCCAGCAGTGAAGCACGAGTAACCTATGGCTACACCTTC. Translating gives CASSEARVTYGYTF.

The chain joins TRBV21-1 to TRBJ2-7; the table's D gene call, TRBD2, was not cross checked with the DNA. TRBV21-1 is reported as a pseudogene. The CDR3 has 18 residues. The CDR3 DNA sequence: TGTGCCAGCAGCAAACTTGGAGTGGGGACTAGCGGGGTCTACGAGCAGTACTTC. It yields the protein CASSKLGVGTSGVYEQYF.

This chain connects TRBV12-2 to TRBJ2-1; TRBD2, the table's D call, lacks a check against the DNA. TRBV12-2 represents a pseudogene. The CDR3 is 16 residues long. The DNA of the CDR3 is TGTGCAAGTCGCTCGAAGACTAGCGCTTTATCGAATGAGCAGTTCTTC. Translating it yields CASRSKTSALSNEQFF.

This chain joins TRBV5-1 and TRBJ1-1, with D maybe TRBD1 (6 bases). Germline values: CDR1 SGHRS, CDR2 YFSETQ. Trimming removed 0 bases from V and 4 bases from J, with 10 bases in between. The CDR3 consists of 14 residues. Here the CDR3 reads CASSLGIRGTEAFF. CDR3 nucleotides: TGCGCCAGCAGCTTGGGGATCAGGGGCACTGAAGCTTTCTTT.

The chain carries TRBV2 and TRBJ2-7; D is perhaps TRBD1 (6 bases). CDR3 length: 13 amino acids. The V and J ends lost 5 bases and 3 bases respectively, with 11 bases between them. Looked up from germline, CDR1 is SNHLY and CDR2 is FYNNEI. The CDR3 is CASSRDKLYEQYF. DNA of the CDR3: TGTGCCAGCAGTAGGGACAAACTCTACGAGCAGTACTTC.

The chain recombines TRBV9 with TRBJ1-4; TRBD1 might be the D (5 bases). V lost 0 bases and J lost 0, with 9 bases in between. Germline lookup yields CDR1 SGDLS and CDR2 YYNGEE. This CDR3 has 16 amino acids. The CDR3 region has the DNA TGTGCCAGCAGCGTAGCTGGGGGGTCAACTAATGAAAAACTGTTTTTT. It codes for CASSVAGGSTNEKLFF.

J is TRBJ2-5 and V is TRBV28; 8 bases are shared with TRBD1. The CDR3 extends over 15 amino acids. Germline V gives CDR1 MDHEN, CDR2 SYDVKM. After removal of 6 bases from V and 2 bases from J, the junction contained 8 bases not matched to a gene. This CDR3 is CASSKDREAQETQYF. CDR3 in DNA: TGTGCCAGCAGCAAGGACAGGGAAGCGCAAGAGACCCAGTACTTC.

This clone was observed a single time. The genes are TRBV24-1 and TRBJ1-1; TRBD1 is a possible D gene (6 bases). The CDR3 spans 13 residues. V shed 4 bases and J shed 11 bases, with 16 bases lying between them. Looked up from germline, CDR1 is KGHDR and CDR2 is SFDVKD. CDR3 sequence (DNA): TGTGCCACCAGTGACGCAGGGGAATCAGGCGCTTTCTTT. Translation: CATSDAGESGAFF.

V and J are TRBV19 and TRBJ1-5; possibly TRBD1 for D (6 bases). Germline CDR1 and CDR2: LNHDA and SQIVND (reference sequence). Trimming shortened V by 9 bases and J by 7 bases, and 13 bases separated the two germline ends. The CDR3 runs 12 residues. CDR3 bases: TGTGCCAGGAACAGGGTGGGCCAGCCCCAGCATTTT. Translation: CARNRVGQPQHF.

The gene calls are TRBV7-9 and TRBJ2-3, with 10 bases matching TRBD2. With 5 bases clipped from V and 6 bases from J, the junction kept 11 bases outside the gene matches. Germline V gives CDR1 SEHNR, CDR2 FQNEAQ (reference sequence). The CDR3 has 16 amino acids. The DNA for the CDR3 is TGTGCCAGCAGCCCTGCTGGAGCGGGGGGGCGGGATACGCAGTATTTT. It encodes CASSPAGAGGRDTQYF.

The V call is TRBV28, the J call TRBJ2-7, with D possibly being TRBD1 (5 bases). Germline assignment: CDR1 MDHEN and CDR2 SYDVKM. This CDR3 contains 16 residues. Trimming took off 6 bases at V and 1 base at J, with 19 bases between the two ends. The chain's CDR3 is CASRRRAITGSYEQYF. The CDR3, as DNA: TGTGCCAGCAGGCGACGGGCAATCACAGGTTCCTACGAGCAGTACTTC.

The V gene is TRBV5-1, the J gene TRBJ1-2; perhaps TRBD1 as D (5 bases). From germline, CDR1 is SGHRS and CDR2 YFSETQ. This CDR3 has 16 residues. Trimming removed 5 bases at V and 3 bases at J, with 20 bases between. CDR3 coding DNA: TGCGCCAGCAGTTCCTCCCTCTTCCGGGGGGACTATGGCTACACCTTC. Translation: CASSSSLFRGDYGYTF.

The chain joins TRBV4-1 to TRBJ2-3; 9 bases are shared with TRBD2. The CDR3 runs to 15 residues. Germline CDR1 MGHRA, CDR2 YSYEKL. V shed 8 bases, J shed 4 bases, and the junction held 10 bases outside the gene matches. The CDR3 nucleotides read TGCGCCAGCGCTCCGGGTAGCGGGGGATCAGATACGCAGTATTTT. Protein sequence: CASAPGSGGSDTQYF.

This sequence joins TRBV12-5 and TRBJ2-1, with TRBD1 identical over 7 bases. Germline V gene data show CDR1 as LGHNT and CDR2 as FRNRAP. CDR3 size: 19 residues. The V and J ends lost 2 bases and 3 bases, in that order; junction bases with no gene match: 16. CDR3 nucleotides: TGTGCTAGTGGTTTGCAAGACAGGGCAGACGGTTGGGACTACAATGAGCAGTTCTTC. It encodes CASGLQDRADGWDYNEQFF.

The chain carries TRBV10-3 and TRBJ2-2, with TRBD1 identical over 7 bases. Trimming removed 6 bases from V and 6 bases from J; junction bases left unmatched: 7. CDR1 is ENHRY, CDR2 SYGVKD, per germline. CDR3 length: 14 residues. In nucleotides, the CDR3 is TGTGCCATCAGAATGACAGGGAATTCCGGGGAGCTGTTTTTT. Its protein is CAIRMTGNSGELFF.

This chain uses TRBV9 with TRBJ2-6; 9 nucleotides align to TRBD1. Germline V gives CDR1 SGDLS, CDR2 YYNGEE. CDR3 length: 17 amino acids. With V trimmed by 1 base and J by 1 base, 3 bases remained unmatched. The CDR3 DNA follows: TGTGCCAGCAGCGTACGGGACAGGGTGTCTGGGGCCAACGTCCTGACTTTC. It codes for CASSVRDRVSGANVLTF.